Listed here is a single T cell receptor beta chain. Looked up from germline, CDR1 is MNHNS and CDR2 is SASEGT. The V end was cut by 7 bases, the J end by 4 bases, with 8 bases between. CDR3 length equals 13 residues. The sample belongs to a study of PD-L1 blockade in urothelial cancer. Assay: immunoSEQ multiplex PCR; the TCRdb copy retains only in-frame clones and omits some. The sample contains about 100,000 clones, roughly nine tenths of which appear only once. The sequencing used PBMCs, collected around atezolizumab (anti-PD-L1) treatment. The sequence was obtained from a woman older than 75 with urothelial cancer. The gene calls are TRBV6-1 and TRBJ2-6; D remains ambiguous. The CDR3 DNA follows: TGTGCCAGCACCCTCCGGGGGGCCAACGTCCTGACTTTC. Translated, it gives CASTLRGANVLTF.